A single sample gave rise to the 30 T cell receptor beta chains below, sequenced in a study of cytomegalovirus exposure and HLA in healthy donors. Repertoires were generated with immunoSEQ multiplex PCR, while TCRdb's copy carries only in-frame clones and drops some. This sample carries approximately 200,000 clones, approximately 90% of them seen once, and the ten largest clones take more than 1%. Sequenced sample: PBMCs. The receptor source for this set is a woman aged 18-35 years in good health and CMV-seronegative.

On this clone itself: This sample also contains other DNA sequences that code for the same CDR3. The rearrangement links TRBV19 to TRBJ1-2; D is possibly TRBD1 (6 bases). CDR1 is LNHDA, CDR2 SQIVND, per germline (reference sequence). V was pared by 3 bases and J by 8 bases, with 10 bases between. The CDR3 consists of 12 residues. CDR3 loop: CASSIGGLGYTF. The CDR3 DNA reads TGTGCCAGTAGTATCGGGGGGCTCGGCTACACCTTC.

The rearrangement links TRBV19 to TRBJ2-1, with TRBD1 as a possible D gene (5 bases). Trimming took off 3 bases at V and 0 bases at J, with 9 bases between the two ends. CDR3 length equals 15 residues. Germline V gene lookup returns CDR1 LNHDA and CDR2 SQIVND (reference sequence). In nucleotides, the CDR3 is TGTGCCAGTAGTATGACAGTTAGCTCCTACAATGAGCAGTTCTTC. This encodes CASSMTVSSYNEQFF. The variable domain in full, completed from reference TRBV19 and TRBJ2-1, reads DGGITQSPKYLFRKEGQNVTLSCEQNLNHDAMYWYRQDPGQGLRLIYYSQIVNDFQKGDIAEGYSVSREKKESFPLTVTSAQKNPTAFYLCASSMTVSSYNEQFFGPGTRLTVL.

The gene calls are TRBV27 and TRBJ2-6; possible D gene TRBD2, 7 bases. Germline CDR1 is MNHEY and CDR2 is SMNVEV (reference sequence). Deletions cut 1 base from V and 4 bases from J, with 11 bases between. The CDR3 has 16 amino acids. Here the CDR3 DNA reads TGTGCCAGCAGTTTATATGGGGGGGCCGGGGCCAACGTCCTGACTTTC. This translates into CASSLYGGAGANVLTF.

The chain uses TRBV7-9 and TRBJ1-2; D possibly corresponds to TRBD1 (6 bases). The length of the CDR3 is 15 residues. V lost 5 bases, J lost 6 bases, and 19 bases lay in between. The germline CDR1 and CDR2 sequences are SEHNR and FQNEAQ (reference sequence). CDR3 residues: CASSARPGGVDGYTF. In DNA form, the CDR3 reads TGTGCCAGCAGCGCCCGCCCGGGGGGCGTTGATGGCTACACCTTC.

The CDR3: CASTPYGGGDYTF. DNA of the CDR3: TGTGCCAGCACCCCCTACGGAGGGGGCGACTACACCTTC. The V call is TRBV6-6, the J call TRBJ1-2, with TRBD1 matching over 7 bases. The CDR3 covers 13 residues. J gave up 10 bases and V 7 bases, and 12 bases lay outside the gene matches. The germline V gene encodes CDR1 MNHNY and CDR2 SVGAGI (reference sequence).

The genes are TRBV30 and TRBJ2-2; TRBD1 matches 7 bases. The CDR3 runs to 12 residues. V lost 4 bases, J lost 6 bases, and 2 bases stayed unmatched. CDR1 GTSNPN and CDR2 SVGIG come from the germline V gene (reference sequence). This CDR3 is CAWNRGPGELFF. The CDR3 region has the DNA TGTGCCTGGAACAGGGGCCCCGGGGAGCTGTTTTTT.

The chain couples TRBV6-1 to TRBJ2-3; 7 bases agree with TRBD1. This CDR3 has 13 residues. Trimming at V came to 10 bases and at J to 5 bases, leaving 9 bases not matched to a gene. The germline CDR1 and CDR2 sequences are MNHNS and SASEGT. CDR3 loop: CAITGVIGDTQYF. CDR3 bases: TGTGCCATCACAGGGGTGATAGGAGATACGCAGTATTTT.

The V call is TRBV7-6, the J call TRBJ2-3; maybe TRBD1 (5 bases). Per germline, CDR1 SGHVS and CDR2 FNYEAQ. The CDR3 extends over 17 amino acids. The V gene lost 2 bases and the J gene lost 2 bases, with 17 bases spanning the gap. CDR3 nucleotide sequence: TGTGCCAGCAGCTTAAAACCAGGGTCCGACCACACAGATACGCAGTATTTT. Its protein product is CASSLKPGSDHTDTQYF.

V and J are TRBV9 and TRBJ1-1; no reliable D call. The CDR3 covers 13 residues. The germline V gene has CDR1 SGDLS and CDR2 YYNGEE. The ends were cut back, 2 bases at V and 3 bases at J, with 8 bases in the middle. The CDR3 loop is CASSVNGDTEAFF. DNA of the CDR3: TGTGCCAGCAGCGTGAACGGGGACACTGAAGCTTTCTTT.

The rearrangement joins TRBV15 to TRBJ2-1; 9 bases map to TRBD2. Germline CDR1 reads LNHNV; CDR2 reads YYDKDF (reference sequence). CDR3 length: 15 residues. J lost 7 bases, V lost 6 bases, and 10 bases had no gene match. DNA for the CDR3: TGTGCCACCAGAAGGAGGCGGGAGGGGTGGAATGAGCAGTTCTTC. This gives the protein CATRRRREGWNEQFF.

The chain recombines TRBV27 with TRBJ2-7; D is perhaps TRBD1 (7 bases). CDR1 is MNHEY and CDR2 is SMNVEV in the germline V gene (reference sequence). The CDR3 covers 13 residues. The germline V and J ends were trimmed by 7 bases and 4 bases, with 14 bases remaining between them. In DNA form, the CDR3 reads TGTGCCAGCAAGACAGGGACTGATTACGAGCAGTACTTC. Encoded protein: CASKTGTDYEQYF.

The gene calls are TRBV18 and TRBJ2-3; D possibly corresponds to TRBD2 (6 bases). With 2 bases removed from V and 1 base from J, the gap between germline ends came to 16 bases. The CDR3 is made up of 17 amino acids. Germline loops: CDR1 KGHSH, CDR2 LQKENI. As DNA, the CDR3 is TGTGCCAGCTCACCATCTCTGGCGGGGATAGGCACAGATACGCAGTATTTT. It is translated as CASSPSLAGIGTDTQYF.

This sequence joins TRBV11-3 and TRBJ2-3; D might be TRBD1 (5 bases). The CDR3 totals 14 residues. V was pared by 3 bases and J by 3 bases, with 10 bases between. The V gene's germline CDR1 is SGHNT and CDR2 YENEEA. The DNA for the CDR3 is TGTGCCAGCAGCTTGGGGCAGGGAACAGATACGCAGTATTTT. Translation gives CASSLGQGTDTQYF. Using reference TRBV11-3 and TRBJ2-3 for the parts outside the CDR3, the full variable domain is EAGVVQSPRYKIIEKKQPVAFWCNPISGHNTLYWYLQNLGQGPELLIRYENEEAVDDSQLPKDRFSAERLKGVDSTLKIQPAELGDSAVYLCASSLGQGTDTQYFGPGTRLTVL.

The chain links TRBV6-1 to TRBJ2-1; D is unresolved. V lost 7 bases, J lost 0 bases, and 10 bases lay in between. In germline, CDR1 is MNHNS, CDR2 SASEGT. This CDR3 has 14 residues. CDR3 protein: CASIQHSSYNEQFF. In nucleotides, the CDR3 is TGTGCCAGCATCCAACACAGCTCCTACAATGAGCAGTTCTTC.

This clone was detected only a few times. The chain carries TRBV25-1 and TRBJ1-5; the D gene is possibly TRBD1 (6 bases). The germline CDR1 and CDR2 sequences are MGHDK and SYGVNS. The CDR3 totals 14 residues. V shed 5 bases and J shed 1 base, with 9 bases lying between them. The CDR3 bases are TGTGCCAGCAGTACCACAGGGAGCAATCAGCCCCAGCATTTT. Protein sequence: CASSTTGSNQPQHF.

This clone was recorded once. V and J are TRBV2 and TRBJ2-3; 7 nucleotides match TRBD1. J gave up 2 bases and V 6 bases, and 5 bases lay outside the gene matches. Germline CDR1 is SNHLY and CDR2 is FYNNEI. CDR3 size: 14 residues. In nucleotides, the CDR3 is TGTGCCAGCAGAATGACAGGGCACACAGATACGCAGTATTTT. Translated, it gives CASRMTGHTDTQYF.

The rearrangement uses TRBV9 and TRBJ2-2; TRBD2 aligns across 11 bases. Unmatched junction bases numbered 1, after V lost 2 bases and J lost 7 bases. The CDR3 length is 14 residues. From germline, CDR1 is SGDLS and CDR2 YYNGEE. The CDR3 loop is CASSVGLADGELFF. The CDR3 DNA follows: TGTGCCAGCAGCGTGGGACTAGCGGACGGGGAGCTGTTTTTT.

J is TRBJ2-5 and V is TRBV11-1, with a weak D call TRBD1 (6 bases). The germline V gene encodes CDR1 SGHAT and CDR2 FQDESV (reference sequence). This CDR3 comprises 14 residues. The germline V and J ends were trimmed by 5 bases and 3 bases, with 13 bases remaining between them. As DNA, the CDR3 is TGTGCCAGCAGCCGAACGGACAGTGAAGAGACCCAGTACTTC. This codes for CASSRTDSEETQYF.

The chain recombines TRBV27 with TRBJ2-7; D ambiguous. V lost 6 bases, J lost 3 bases, and 12 bases lay in between. Germline V CDR1 and CDR2: MNHEY, SMNVEV (reference sequence). This CDR3 contains 13 residues. The CDR3 region is CASSPYLDYEQYF. The DNA for the CDR3 is TGTGCCAGCAGCCCCTATCTTGACTACGAGCAGTACTTC.

The chain recombines TRBV15 with TRBJ1-1; TRBD1 matches 7 bases. The length of the CDR3 is 14 residues. V lost 3 bases and J lost 3; bases outside the gene matches: 4. Germline CDR1 is LNHNV and CDR2 is YYDKDF (reference sequence). CDR3 nucleotides: TGTGCCACCAGCAGCCCGACAGGGCACACTGAAGCTTTCTTT. Translated, it gives CATSSPTGHTEAFF.

The chain couples TRBV5-1 to TRBJ1-2; 7 nucleotides line up with TRBD1. Trimming removed 0 bases from V and 6 bases from J; junction bases left unmatched: 5. The CDR3 loop spans 14 amino acids. CDR1 is SGHRS, CDR2 YFSETQ, per germline. The CDR3: CASSLGPGGNGYTF. CDR3 nucleotides: TGCGCCAGCAGCTTGGGACCAGGGGGAAATGGCTACACCTTC.

The chain joins TRBV30 to TRBJ1-2, with 9 bases fitting TRBD1. The trim removed 4 bases at V and 5 bases at J, leaving 14 bases unmatched. CDR1 is GTSNPN, CDR2 SVGIG, per germline (reference sequence). This CDR3 region has 16 residues. CDR3 DNA sequence: TGTGCCTGGACGGGTGCGGTGGACAGGGGACTGTATGGCTACACCTTC. It is translated as CAWTGAVDRGLYGYTF.

The chain joins TRBV6-1 to TRBJ1-1; D gene uncertain. This CDR3 has 13 residues. The germline V and J ends were trimmed by 8 bases and 1 base, with 11 bases remaining between them. Germline V gene lookup returns CDR1 MNHNS and CDR2 SASEGT. In nucleotides, the CDR3 is TGTGCCAGCGGCAAGCAGGAGAACACTGAAGCTTTCTTT. Translating it yields CASGKQENTEAFF.

J is TRBJ2-7 and V is TRBV7-6, with TRBD2 as a possible D gene (5 bases). Germline V CDR1 and CDR2: SGHVS, FNYEAQ. The V end was cut by 5 bases, the J end by 2 bases, with 19 bases between. The CDR3 is 16 amino acids. CDR3 DNA sequence: TGTGCCAGCAGCCCCTTTTCGCTAGCAGAAACCTACGAGCAGTACTTC. Protein: CASSPFSLAETYEQYF.

This clone was picked up one time. The CDR3 sequence is CASSLPTGDTGELFF. CDR3 sequence (DNA): TGTGCCAGCAGCTTACCCACAGGGGACACCGGGGAGCTGTTTTTT. The rearrangement joins TRBV7-6 to TRBJ2-2; 7 bases align to TRBD1. There are 15 residues in the CDR3. Looked up from germline, CDR1 is SGHVS and CDR2 is FNYEAQ. J lost 3 bases, V lost 2 bases, and 3 bases had no gene match.

This rearrangement joins TRBV18 to TRBJ1-1; D is perhaps TRBD1 (6 bases). The V end was cut by 1 base, the J end by 3 bases, with 12 bases between. The CDR3 covers 15 residues. Looked up from germline, CDR1 is KGHSH and CDR2 is LQKENI. DNA for the CDR3: TGTGCCAGCTCACCACAGGGGGTATTCGACACTGAAGCTTTCTTT. Translated, it gives CASSPQGVFDTEAFF.

V and J are TRBV30 and TRBJ2-7; 7 nucleotides line up with TRBD1. Germline V lookup: CDR1 GTSNPN, CDR2 SVGIG (reference sequence). This CDR3 is built from 11 residues. Losses at the gene ends were 8 bases for V and 5 bases for J; bases not matched to a gene: 6. CDR3 amino acids: CALGGLHEQYF. CDR3 DNA sequence: TGTGCCCTAGGGGGCCTCCACGAGCAGTACTTC.

The V call is TRBV6-1, the J call TRBJ2-1; possibly TRBD2 for D (5 bases). The CDR3 consists of 11 residues. The V gene's germline CDR1 is MNHNS and CDR2 SASEGT. Deletions cut 10 bases from V and 2 bases from J, with 6 bases between. In DNA, the CDR3 is TGTGCCACCGGGGCCTACAATGAGCAGTTCTTC. Translated, it gives CATGAYNEQFF.

The chain links TRBV4-1 to TRBJ1-1; D is undetermined. The V end was cut by 6 bases, the J end by 1 base, with 15 bases between. CDR1 is MGHRA, CDR2 YSYEKL, per germline. The CDR3 contains 15 residues. CDR3 region: CASSPVNRENTEAFF. The CDR3 coding sequence is TGCGCCAGCAGTCCCGTGAATCGGGAGAACACTGAAGCTTTCTTT.

The chain combines TRBV6-5 with TRBJ1-6; D not resolved. This CDR3 has 14 amino acids. The V gene's germline CDR1 is MNHEY and CDR2 SVGAGI. V shed 7 bases and J shed 4 bases, with 11 bases lying between them. The CDR3 DNA is TGTGCCAGCACCCTCGAGTCGTATAATTCACCCCTCCACTTT. Protein product: CASTLESYNSPLHF.